A single TCR beta chain is shown here with its context. CDR3 length: 14 amino acids. Germline V gene lookup returns CDR1 LNHDA and CDR2 SQIVND (reference sequence). With V trimmed by 0 bases and J by 6 bases, 1 base remained unmatched. This entry is derived from a study of shared clonotypes between healthy human individuals. Some clones are missing from TCRdb's copy, which holds only in-frame ones; the method was immunoSEQ multiplex PCR. The sample shows about 640,000 clones, 72% of them seen only once. The specimen was memory CD4+ T cells sorted from blood. Subset here: CD45RA-negative fraction. This chain links TRBV19 with TRBJ1-1, with TRBD1 identical over 10 bases. This TCR was sampled from a woman aged 25 to 45 in good health. CDR3 in amino acids: CASSIEGTGAEAFF. The CDR3 region has the DNA TGTGCCAGTAGTATAGAAGGGACAGGGGCTGAAGCTTTCTTT.